The 26 T cell receptor beta chains listed next were all sequenced from one sample in a study of T cell changes during pregnancy in multiple sclerosis. Using immunoSEQ multiplex PCR, the repertoire was profiled, and TCRdb retains in-frame clones only, with some absent. Of approximately 50,000 clones listed, 94% are singletons. The sample was CD4+ T cells from peripheral blood mononuclear cells, taken in the third trimester of pregnancy. Receptors were obtained from a female donor with multiple sclerosis, enrolled in a pregnancy study.

This clone was recorded once. This chain links TRBV28 with TRBJ2-7; unclear D gene. V lost 6 bases and J 2 bases, leaving 11 bases between the germline ends. The CDR3 runs to 13 residues. Germline V gene data show CDR1 as MDHEN and CDR2 as SYDVKM. This CDR3 is CASSRVNTYEQYF. For the CDR3, the DNA is TGTGCCAGCAGCCGGGTCAATACCTACGAGCAGTACTTC.

This clone was seen a single time. The junction shows a germline mismatch at one end, possibly a read error. The chain carries TRBV5-1 and TRBJ2-2, with TRBD2 identical over 9 bases. CDR1 SGHRS and CDR2 YFSETQ come from the germline V gene. The CDR3 contains 17 residues. CDR3 DNA: TGCGCCAGCGGCTTGAGGGCGGGAGGGCCGAGCACCGGGGAGCTGTTTTTT. It translates to CASGLRAGGPSTGELFF.

The chain couples TRBV4-3 to TRBJ2-7, with 7 positions matching TRBD1. CDR1 is LGHNA, CDR2 YSLEER, per germline. Unmatched junction bases numbered 6, after V lost 4 bases and J lost 3 bases. This CDR3 has 14 amino acids. The CDR3 bases are TGCGCCAGCAGCCGGGGGACAGCCTTCTACGAGCAGTACTTC. Translating it yields CASSRGTAFYEQYF.

The rearrangement uses TRBV23-1 and TRBJ2-5, with 9 bases that match TRBD1. TRBV23-1 is noted as an ORF with a role that remains uncertain. With V trimmed by 2 bases and J by 3 bases, 10 bases remained unmatched. The CDR3 has 17 amino acids. The chain's CDR3 is CASSQKGSRDREETQYF. The CDR3, as DNA: TGCGCCAGCAGTCAAAAGGGTTCACGGGACAGGGAAGAGACCCAGTACTTC.

This clone has just one count. The chain links TRBV19 to TRBJ1-2; 7 nucleotides align to TRBD1. Per germline, CDR1 LNHDA and CDR2 SQIVND (reference sequence). Trimming cost V 3 bases and J 4 bases; bases outside gene matches: 5. CDR3 length equals 14 residues. The CDR3 spells CASSIPGTVYGYTF. Here the CDR3 DNA reads TGTGCCAGTAGTATCCCTGGGACAGTCTATGGCTACACCTTC.

The chain uses TRBV7-2 and TRBJ2-3; a weak D match, TRBD2 (6 bases). The germline V gene has CDR1 SGHTA and CDR2 FQGNSA. The CDR3 sequence is 14 residues long. Between the trimmed V and J ends, which lost 1 base and 4 bases, there was a span of 9 bases. The CDR3 DNA reads as TGTGCCAGCAGCTTAGTGCGGGGTTCAGATACGCAGTATTTT. This codes for CASSLVRGSDTQYF.

The chain recombines TRBV5-5 with TRBJ1-1; D is unclear. The CDR3 totals 15 residues. CDR1 and CDR2 (germline): SGHKS, YYEKEE (reference sequence). The ends were cut back, 4 bases at V and 0 bases at J, with 13 bases in the middle. Here the CDR3 DNA reads TGTGCCAGCAGCGCCCGGAGTGAGATGAACACTGAAGCTTTCTTT. It yields the protein CASSARSEMNTEAFF.

The chain recombines TRBV7-2 with TRBJ2-2, with D perhaps TRBD2 (7 bases). Trimming took off 6 bases at V and 4 bases at J, with 15 bases between the two ends. This CDR3 is 15 amino acids long. Germline loops: CDR1 SGHTA, CDR2 FQGNSA. The CDR3 reads CASSSRGAGTGELFF. DNA of the CDR3: TGTGCCAGCAGTTCCCGGGGGGCCGGCACCGGGGAGCTGTTTTTT. Supplemented by reference TRBV7-2 and TRBJ2-2, the full variable domain reads GAGVSQSPSNKVTEKGKDVELRCDPISGHTALYWYRQSLGQGLEFLIYFQGNSAPDKSGLPSDRFSAERTGGSVSTLTIQRTQQEDSAVYLCASSSRGAGTGELFFGEGSRLTVL.

This sequence joins TRBV6-5 and TRBJ1-1, with D uncertain. V lost 6 bases, J lost 3 bases, and 5 bases lay in between. Germline V gene data show CDR1 as MNHEY and CDR2 as SVGAGI. CDR3 size: 11 residues. The CDR3 coding sequence is TGTGCCAGCAGGAGGGACACTGAAGCTTTCTTT. This codes for CASRRDTEAFF.

The V gene is TRBV18, the J gene TRBJ1-2, with 10 bases matching TRBD1. V gave up 6 bases and J gave up 3 bases; unmatched junction bases: 4. CDR3 length equals 14 residues. In germline, CDR1 is KGHSH, CDR2 LQKENI. The CDR3 sequence is CASSSGTGDYGYTF. The CDR3 nucleotides are TGTGCCAGCTCTTCCGGGACAGGGGACTATGGCTACACCTTC. Based on the CDR3 plus reference TRBV18 and TRBJ1-2, the full variable domain is NAGVMQNPRHLVRRRGQEARLRCSPMKGHSHVYWYRQLPEEGLKFMVYLQKENIIDESGMPKERFSAEFPKEGPSILRIQQVVRGDSAAYFCASSSGTGDYGYTFGSGTRLTVV.

The genes are TRBV28 and TRBJ1-1; TRBD1 is a possible D gene (6 bases). V lost 9 bases to trimming and J lost 4 bases, with 12 bases between them. The germline gives CDR1 MDHEN, CDR2 SYDVKM. The CDR3 is made up of 12 amino acids. The chain's CDR3 is CASGGGLTEAFF. The DNA of the CDR3 is TGTGCCAGTGGGGGCGGTCTCACTGAAGCTTTCTTT.

The J gene is TRBJ1-5, the V gene TRBV18; TRBD1 aligns across 9 bases. CDR1 is KGHSH, CDR2 LQKENI, per germline. The CDR3 sequence is 14 residues long. Trimming cost V 6 bases and J 7 bases; bases outside gene matches: 7. The CDR3 protein is CASSRQGEDQPQHF. In DNA form, the CDR3 reads TGTGCCAGCTCTCGACAGGGGGAGGACCAGCCCCAGCATTTT.

The genes are TRBV9 and TRBJ2-2; 8 bases line up with TRBD1. CDR3 length equals 13 residues. Trimming cost V 5 bases and J 3 bases; bases outside gene matches: 0. The V gene's germline CDR1 is SGDLS and CDR2 YYNGEE. The CDR3 loop reads CASRQGDTGELFF. CDR3 coding DNA: TGTGCCAGCAGACAGGGGGACACCGGGGAGCTGTTTTTT.

The chain links TRBV5-1 to TRBJ2-2; no clear D gene. CDR3 length: 12 amino acids. Germline V CDR1 and CDR2: SGHRS, YFSETQ. Trimming shortened V by 2 bases and J by 9 bases, and 8 bases separated the two germline ends. In DNA, the CDR3 is TGCGCCAGCAGCTTCTCGAGTAGGGAGCTGTTTTTT. Translation gives CASSFSSRELFF.

The rearrangement uses TRBV11-2 and TRBJ1-1; possible D gene TRBD1, 5 bases. Between the trimmed V and J ends, which lost 5 bases and 3 bases, there was a span of 13 bases. This CDR3 spans 14 amino acids. Germline V gives CDR1 SGHAT, CDR2 FQNNGV. CDR3 sequence: CASSLSTGDTEAFF. CDR3 DNA sequence: TGTGCCAGCAGCCTGAGCACGGGGGACACTGAAGCTTTCTTT.

This clone was recorded only once. The V call is TRBV7-6, the J call TRBJ1-3; a weak D match, TRBD1 (5 bases). The CDR3 has 16 residues. The V end lost 5 bases, the J end lost 9 bases, and 23 bases lay between the germline ends. Per the germline V gene, CDR1 is SGHVS and CDR2 is FNYEAQ. The CDR3 loop is CASSPPTGGSKGTIYF. The CDR3 DNA follows: TGTGCCAGCAGCCCGCCAACCGGGGGGAGCAAGGGCACCATATATTTT.

The genes are TRBV5-1 and TRBJ2-1; D might be TRBD2 (5 bases). The CDR3 loop spans 16 amino acids. The V end was cut by 2 bases, the J end by 0 bases, with 12 bases between. Germline loops: CDR1 SGHRS, CDR2 YFSETQ. CDR3 amino acids: CASSFGLLSSYNEQFF. The CDR3 nucleotides are TGCGCCAGCAGCTTCGGACTCTTGAGCTCCTACAATGAGCAGTTCTTC. Full variable domain (remainder filled in from reference TRBV5-1 and TRBJ2-1): KAGVTQTPRYLIKTRGQQVTLSCSPISGHRSVSWYQQTPGQGLQFLFEYFSETQRNKGNFPGRFSGRQFSNSRSEMNVSTLELGDSALYLCASSFGLLSSYNEQFFGPGTRLTVL.

This chain's CDR3 is CAWRRRGFDTGELFF. In DNA form, the CDR3 reads TGTGCCTGGAGGCGCAGGGGGTTCGACACCGGGGAGCTGTTTTTT. J is TRBJ2-2 and V is TRBV30; 7 bases fit TRBD1. The J segment lost 3 bases and the V segment lost 3 bases, leaving 7 bases of the junction unmatched. CDR3 length equals 15 residues. Germline-derived CDR1 and CDR2 are GTSNPN and SVGIG (reference sequence).

The J gene is TRBJ2-1, the V gene TRBV6-1; D gene unclear. CDR3 length equals 15 residues. Germline V CDR1 and CDR2: MNHNS, SASEGT. V lost 5 bases, J lost 7 bases, and 18 bases lay in between. The CDR3 sequence: CASSKVYDVRNEQFF. CDR3 bases: TGTGCCAGCAGTAAAGTTTATGACGTGAGGAATGAGCAGTTCTTC.

V is TRBV11-3 and J is TRBJ2-5, with TRBD2 matching over 10 bases. CDR3 size: 16 residues. Trimming cost V 3 bases and J 5 bases; bases outside gene matches: 9. The germline CDR1 and CDR2 sequences are SGHNT and YENEEA. The CDR3 nucleotides are TGTGCCAGCAGCTTTGGCAGCGGGGGGGCCGGGGAGACCCAGTACTTC. Its protein is CASSFGSGGAGETQYF.

The rearrangement links TRBV9 to TRBJ1-6; D might be TRBD1 (5 bases). Germline V gives CDR1 SGDLS, CDR2 YYNGEE. This CDR3 spans 13 amino acids. Trimming shortened V by 3 bases and J by 9 bases, and 10 bases separated the two germline ends. CDR3 protein: CASSGPGGSPLHF. CDR3 DNA sequence: TGTGCCAGCAGCGGACCGGGGGGTTCACCCCTCCACTTT.

The chain is built from TRBV7-2 and TRBJ1-1, with a possible D match to TRBD1 (5 bases). Germline CDR1 SGHTA, CDR2 FQGNSA. Trimming removed 6 bases from V and 3 bases from J, with 14 bases in between. There are 14 residues in the CDR3. The CDR3 region has the DNA TGTGCCAGCAGAGAGCGGGACTGGGACACTGAAGCTTTCTTT. It codes for CASRERDWDTEAFF.

V gene TRBV6-5 combines with J gene TRBJ1-2, with unresolved D. The CDR3 runs to 15 residues. Trimming removed 5 bases from V and 8 bases from J, with 21 bases in between. Germline V CDR1 and CDR2: MNHEY, SVGAGI. CDR3 sequence: CASSPTQGIPRGYTF. Here the CDR3 DNA reads TGTGCCAGCAGTCCTACCCAAGGCATCCCGAGGGGCTACACCTTC.

The chain links TRBV7-8 to TRBJ2-4, with no clear D. This CDR3 has 15 residues. From germline, CDR1 is SGHVS and CDR2 FQNEAQ. Between the trimmed V and J ends, which lost 3 bases and 3 bases, there was a span of 12 bases. The CDR3 loop is CASSLRSDHKNIQYF. CDR3 sequence (DNA): TGTGCCAGCAGCTTGAGGAGTGATCACAAAAACATTCAGTACTTC.

CDR3 bases: TGTGCCAGCAGCTTCCCCTTAGCGGGGGGTGGTAATGAGCAGTTCTTC. Its translation: CASSFPLAGGGNEQFF. The chain is built from TRBV7-2 and TRBJ2-1, with 10 positions matching TRBD2. Per germline, CDR1 SGHTA and CDR2 FQGNSA. Trimming took 3 bases from V and 7 from J; bases not matched to a gene: 9. The CDR3 extends over 16 amino acids.

This clone was picked up one time. The J gene is TRBJ1-4, the V gene TRBV6-5; 10 bases are shared with TRBD1. The germline CDR1 and CDR2 sequences are MNHEY and SVGAGI. J was trimmed by 7 bases and V by 6 bases; bases with no gene match: 8. The CDR3 has 15 amino acids. The CDR3 DNA reads as TGTGCCAGCAGGCAACGACAGGGGGCGGGTGAAAAACTGTTTTTT. It translates to CASRQRQGAGEKLFF.